This is a list of T cell receptor beta chains from one sample in a study of beta chain features in type 1 diabetes. This table comes from immunoSEQ multiplex PCR, and its TCRdb copy is limited to in-frame clones, with some not included. Of fewer than 550,000 clones listed, 11% are singletons. Sequencing was done on a sample of naive CD4+ T cells from blood. Receptors originate from a woman aged 18-29 years in good health. Each CDR3 is given with its conserved first and last residue. A D gene is named only where the DNA matches it firmly. A row's size may be missing; if present it is once, few, many or a size class.

NA,TRBV7-2,TRBJ2-1,few,TGTGCCAGCAGCTTCGGAGGCTCCTACAATGAGCAGTTCTTC,CASSFGGSYNEQFF
NA,TRBV30,TRBJ2-3,few,TGTGCCTGGAGTTCACGTTACACAGATACGCAGTATTTT,CAWSSRYTDTQYF
NA,TRBV25-1,TRBJ1-5,NA,TGTGCCAGCAGTGTAGCACTGGCGAATCAGCCCCAGCATTTT,CASSVALANQPQHF
NA,TRBV29-1,TRBJ1-4,few,TGCAGCGTTGAGGGGACAAACCATGAGGGGGTGTTTTTT,CSVEGTNHEGVFF
NA,TRBV5-4,TRBJ2-7,NA,TGTGCCAGCAGCTTGGCGGAGGTGAGAGGCGGCGAGCAGTACTTC,CASSLAEVRGGEQYF
NA,TRBV7-9,TRBJ1-4,few,TGTGCCAGCAGCACATGGGGAAATGAAAAACTGTTTTTT,CASSTWGNEKLFF
NA,TRBV7-2,TRBJ2-3,NA,TGTGCCAGCAGCCCCTGGACCACAGATACGCAGTATTTT,CASSPWTTDTQYF
NA,TRBV7-2,TRBJ2-3,NA,TGTGCCAGCACCAGAAGCACAGATACGCAGTATTTT,CASTRSTDTQYF
NA,TRBV2,TRBJ2-5,few,TGTGCCAGCAGTGAATTGGCGGTGGAGACCCAGTACTTC,CASSELAVETQYF
NA,TRBV20-1,TRBJ2-3,few,TGCGGGACCAATACGCAGTATTTT,CGTNTQYF
NA,TRBV4-1,TRBJ1-2,few,TGCGCCAGCAGCCAAGGCCAGGGCTATGGCTACACCTTC,CASSQGQGYGYTF
NA,TRBV11-2,TRBJ1-1,NA,TGTGCCAGCAGCCTGTGGGTTACGAACACTGAAGCTTTCTTT,CASSLWVTNTEAFF
NA,TRBV9,TRBJ2-2,few,TGTGCCAGCGGACCGGGACAACCCACCGGGGAGCTGTTTTTT,CASGPGQPTGELFF
NA,TRBV9,TRBJ1-1,NA,TGTGCCAGCAGCTCGGACCACACTGAAGCTTTCTTT,CASSSDHTEAFF
NA,TRBV15,TRBJ2-5,NA,TGTGCCACCAGCAGAGTCCCGTTCGGGGGTGAGACCCAGTACTTC,CATSRVPFGGETQYF
NA,TRBV11-2,TRBJ2-3,once,TGTGCCAGCAGCTATCGGACTTCACAATATGCAGATACGCAGTATTTT,CASSYRTSQYADTQYF
NA,TRBV29-1,TRBJ2-3,NA,TGCAGCGTTGGGGTCACGGGGGTCACAGATACGCAGTATTTT,CSVGVTGVTDTQYF
NA,TRBV7-8,TRBJ2-7,few,TGTGCCAGCAGCCGCTCCTACGAGCAGTACTTC,CASSRSYEQYF
TRBD2,TRBV9,TRBJ2-5,NA,TGTGCCAGCAGTGCCTCAATGACTAGCGGGGCCCAAGAGACCCAGTACTTC,CASSASMTSGAQETQYF
NA,TRBV7-9,TRBJ2-1,NA,TGTGCCTTATCGACGGGGAACTACAATGAGCAGTTCTTC,CALSTGNYNEQFF
NA,TRBV7-7,TRBJ2-3,once,TGTGCTAGCAGCCCGACCTTAGCAGATGAGACGCAGTATTTT,CASSPTLADETQYF
TRBD1,TRBV7-2,TRBJ1-5,NA,TGTGCCAGCAGCTCTGGACAGGCCACCCTTGGGCCCCAGCATTTT,CASSSGQATLGPQHF
TRBD2,TRBV9,TRBJ2-3,NA,TGTGCCAGCAGCCCCCCGAGACTAGCGGGCACAGATACGCAGTATTTT,CASSPPRLAGTDTQYF
NA,TRBV7-9,TRBJ1-1,NA,TGTGCCAGCAGCTTGACAGCCCGGAACACTGAAGCTTTCTTT,CASSLTARNTEAFF
TRBD2,TRBV5-6,TRBJ2-3,NA,TGTGCCAGCAGCCTACGTAGCGGGAGTGGCACAGATACGCAGTATTTT,CASSLRSGSGTDTQYF
TRBD2,TRBV7-3,TRBJ2-2,NA,TGTGCCAGCACCGCGTCCGGACTAGCGGGAGGGACGAACACCGGGGAGCTGTTTTTT,CASTASGLAGGTNTGELFF
NA,TRBV5-1,TRBJ1-1,NA,TGCGCCAGCAGCTTCGGCCCGACAGGTCCATGGCAGGCAGCTTTCTTT,CASSFGPTGPWQAAFF
NA,TRBV30,TRBJ2-7,NA,TGTGCCTGGTCAACCTTAAGCTCCTACGAGCAGTACTTC,CAWSTLSSYEQYF
NA,TRBV4-3,TRBJ2-3,many,TGCGCCAGCAGCCACCGACAGGTGGCAGATACGCAGTATTTT,CASSHRQVADTQYF
NA,TRBV7-3,TRBJ2-3,NA,TGTGCCAGCAGCGGGGCTAACACAGGGAACCCGACTAGCACAGATACGCAGTATTTT,CASSGANTGNPTSTDTQYF
TRBD2,TRBV11-2,TRBJ2-4,NA,TGTGCCAGCAGCCTCTCTGGACTAGCGGGCGCCAAAAACATTCAGTACTTC,CASSLSGLAGAKNIQYF
TRBD1,TRBV5-1,TRBJ1-5,NA,TGCGCCAGCAGCACCGGACAGGGCAGCAATCAGCCCCAGCATTTT,CASSTGQGSNQPQHF
NA,TRBV6-1,TRBJ2-3,few,TGTGCCAGCAGTGGACGACAAGGCAGCACAGATACGCAGTATTTT,CASSGRQGSTDTQYF
NA,TRBV4-2,TRBJ2-6,few,TGTGCCAGCAGCCAAGATTTGAGCTCTGGGGCCAACGTCCTGACTTTC,CASSQDLSSGANVLTF
TRBD1,TRBV7-2,TRBJ1-2,few,TGTGCCAGCAGCTCCGGACAGGGGGCGCTTGGCTACACCTTC,CASSSGQGALGYTF
NA,TRBV5-1,TRBJ2-5,few,TGCGCCAGCAAGACAGCCGAGTTCCAAGAGACCCAGTACTTC,CASKTAEFQETQYF
TRBD1,TRBV7-8,TRBJ2-1,few,TGTGCCAGCAGCCGAAAGGGACAGTACAATGAGCAGTTCTTC,CASSRKGQYNEQFF
NA,TRBV9,TRBJ1-2,NA,TGTGCCAGCAGCGTACTTTTGAGTGGTTTCTATGGCTACACCTTC,CASSVLLSGFYGYTF
NA,TRBV2,TRBJ1-2,NA,TGTGCCAGCAGTTTGAACTATGGCTACACCTTC,CASSLNYGYTF
TRBD1,TRBV5-1,TRBJ2-1,NA,TGCGCCAGCAGCCAAATATCGGGACAGGGCTACAATGAGCAGTTCTTC,CASSQISGQGYNEQFF
NA,TRBV4-3,TRBJ1-1,few,TGCGCCAGCAGTTTCAGCCAGAACACTGAAGCTTTCTTT,CASSFSQNTEAFF
TRBD2,TRBV19,TRBJ2-7,few,TGTGCCAGTAGTATAAGAGGCGGGAGTTGGTACGAGCAGTACTTC,CASSIRGGSWYEQYF